This paragraph reports one TCR beta chain. Its antigen is still unknown. The record originates from a study of response to subunit inactivated influenza vaccine. Study-wide points: That few new T cells are recruited by each seasonal influenza vaccination was the authors' suggestion.

Trimming cost V 0 bases and J 3 bases, with 6 bases left between them. Germline values: CDR1 DFQATT, CDR2 SNEGSKA (reference sequence). This CDR3 has 13 amino acids. TCRdb recomputed calls from the RT-PCR reads with MiXCR, one row per CDR3 protein. In the table there are 550,000 to 600,000 distinct CDR3 sequences, about 11% of which are singletons. This receptor was obtained from a man in his forties or fifties who received an inactivated influenza vaccine. The V gene is TRBV20-1, the J gene TRBJ2-1; D unresolved. The sample consisted of PBMCs from blood, taken on the day of vaccination. The CDR3 is CSAREGSYNEQFF. CDR3 in DNA: TGCAGTGCTAGAGAGGGCAGCTACAATGAGCAGTTCTTC.